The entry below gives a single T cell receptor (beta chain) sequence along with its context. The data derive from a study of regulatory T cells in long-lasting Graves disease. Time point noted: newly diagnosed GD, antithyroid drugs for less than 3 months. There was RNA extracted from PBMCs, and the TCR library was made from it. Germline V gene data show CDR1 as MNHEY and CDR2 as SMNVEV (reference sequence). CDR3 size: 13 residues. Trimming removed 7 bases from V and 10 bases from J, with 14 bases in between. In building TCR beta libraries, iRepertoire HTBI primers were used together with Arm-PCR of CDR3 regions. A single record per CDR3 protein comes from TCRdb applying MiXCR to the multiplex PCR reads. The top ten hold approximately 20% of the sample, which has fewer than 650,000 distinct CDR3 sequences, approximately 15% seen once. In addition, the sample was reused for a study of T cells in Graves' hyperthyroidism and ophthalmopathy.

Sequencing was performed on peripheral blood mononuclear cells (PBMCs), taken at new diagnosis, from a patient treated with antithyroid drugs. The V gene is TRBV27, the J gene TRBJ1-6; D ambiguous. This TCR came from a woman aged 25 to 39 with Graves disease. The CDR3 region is CASNIHPGSPLHF. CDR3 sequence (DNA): TGTGCCAGCAACATACACCCGGGATCACCCCTCCACTTT.